A selection of T cell receptor beta chains follows, all from one sample in a study of PD-L1 blockade in urothelial cancer. Clones were sequenced by immunoSEQ multiplex PCR, and TCRdb holds only the in-frame ones, with some missing. The sample carries about 47,000 clones, around 81% recorded once. The sample consisted of PBMCs, taken around atezolizumab (anti-PD-L1) treatment. These receptors were taken from a man aged 55 to 70 with urothelial cancer. Each CDR3 is given without its conserved first and last residue. Clone size is not always given. Where it is, it says once, few, many or a class for expanded clones.

clone size	V gene	J gene	CDR3 protein
NA	TRBV21-1	TRBJ1-1	ASSKGRVNTEAF
NA	TRBV19	TRBJ2-5	ASSIRWGREETQY
NA	TRBV29-1	TRBJ1-1	SVRGNTEAF
NA	TRBV7-2	TRBJ2-3	ASSLAGGATSTDTQY
NA	TRBV18	TRBJ1-3	ASSQSGTTGNTIY
NA	TRBV15	TRBJ2-3	ATSRDLSGGSSTDTQY
few	TRBV30	TRBJ1-5	AWTGGTNQPQH
NA	TRBV5-1	TRBJ2-1	ATATDRTYNEQF
NA	TRBV29-1	TRBJ1-1	SVEGQGGTEAF
few	TRBV6-1	TRBJ1-5	ASTSAAGNQPQH
once	TRBV6-6	TRBJ2-3	ASSLARGTVTDTQY
NA	TRBV2	TRBJ2-2	ASSELGGLANTGELF
NA	TRBV7-9	TRBJ2-1	ASSLVLDYYNEQF
NA	TRBV5-1	TRBJ1-5	ASSLGQNSNQPQH
NA	TRBV5-5	TRBJ1-2	ASSQDTGTAYGYT
once	TRBV6-1	TRBJ2-7	ASRVTVLSSYEQY
few	TRBV10-3	TRBJ2-6	AISGGDRGSGANVLT
NA	TRBV4-2	TRBJ2-3	ASSQYSLAGNTQY
NA	TRBV28	TRBJ2-3	ASSFGLAGGPTDTQY
few	TRBV5-6	TRBJ1-1	ASSLDIQNTMNTEAF
few	TRBV11-2	TRBJ2-7	ASSLVVDGSYEQY
NA	TRBV20-1	TRBJ2-1	SAPQGPEQF
NA	TRBV6-1	TRBJ1-5	ASIVVASNQPQH
NA	TRBV5-5	TRBJ1-1	ASSRSGTMNTEAF
many	TRBV2	TRBJ2-7	ASSDGFYEQY
few	TRBV7-2	TRBJ2-1	ASSFNRGGNEQF
NA	TRBV9	TRBJ2-1	ASSVAGYNEQF
NA	TRBV28	TRBJ1-1	ASSSYMNTEAF
NA	TRBV5-1	TRBJ2-5	ASSRGGTEHQETQY
NA	TRBV11-2	TRBJ1-3	ASSLGSTGNTIY
NA	TRBV6-1	TRBJ1-5	ASSEGRGHSQPQH
medium-sized	TRBV5-4	TRBJ2-1	ASSLEGDYNEQF
NA	TRBV19	TRBJ2-1	ASSMGGAPYNEQF
NA	TRBV11-2	TRBJ2-7	ASSPGFSYEQY
NA	TRBV20-1	TRBJ2-1	SARGGKEQF
NA	TRBV18	TRBJ1-5	ASSPETRDFNQPQH
NA	TRBV11-2	TRBJ2-2	ASSTRTTNTGELF
NA	TRBV7-2	TRBJ2-1	ASSPTSGRTVYNEQF
NA	TRBV28	TRBJ2-4	ASSFKRGGLAKNIQY
NA	TRBV6-6	TRBJ2-7	ASTRDRGIGEQY
NA	TRBV4-3	TRBJ1-1	ASSHRGYEAF
NA	TRBV10-1	TRBJ2-7	ASSGGQGFSWSE
NA	TRBV6-5	TRBJ1-4	ASSRGATQKEKLF
NA	TRBV6-1	TRBJ2-3	ASSPGTADTQY
NA	TRBV7-2	TRBJ2-4	ASSLAGGGNIQY
NA	TRBV6-5	TRBJ2-1	ASSSGTGAYNEQF
once	TRBV5-1	TRBJ1-5	ASSLNGEGGQPQH
NA	TRBV28	TRBJ2-1	ASSWGDWEQF
NA	TRBV19	TRBJ1-1	ASSMGQGNTEAF
NA	TRBV5-1	TRBJ1-1	ASSLAETGVTEAF
NA	TRBV7-2	TRBJ2-7	ASSPQGLSGLEQY
NA	TRBV25-1	TRBJ1-1	ASSRTGGTEAF
NA	TRBV15	TRBJ2-5	ATSRGLEAGGLETQY